The 2 T cell receptor beta chains reported below all come from one sample, sequenced in a study of shared clonotypes between healthy human individuals. The assay was immunoSEQ multiplex PCR, and TCRdb's table has in-frame clones only and misses some. The sample holds 2.3 million or so clones; 85% to 95% are singletons and the top ten take under 0.45%. Sequencing input: naive CD4+ T cells from PBMCs. The subset is: CD45RA+ positively selected. Receptor source: a man between 18 and 29 years old in good health. Some clones in this sample may be carry-over from other donors' samples.

This clone was observed once. V is TRBV7-9 and J is TRBJ2-5, with 8 bases lining up with TRBD2. TRBJ2-7 matches the DNA end more closely, so the J call is doubtful. The CDR3 covers 14 residues. Germline V CDR1 and CDR2: SEHNR, FQNEAQ (reference sequence). The CDR3 sequence is CASSFFGRGDEQYF. CDR3 in DNA: TGTGCCAGCAGCTTCTTCGGGAGGGGAGACGAGCAGTACTTC.

The chain couples TRBV5-5 to TRBJ1-2; the D gene is possibly TRBD1 (5 bases). The ends were cut back, 3 bases at V and 1 base at J, with 13 bases in the middle. The germline V gene encodes CDR1 SGHKS and CDR2 YYEKEE (reference sequence). The CDR3 loop spans 15 amino acids. The CDR3 DNA sequence: TGTGCCAGCAGCTCAGCCGACAGTTTTAACTATGGCTACACCTTC. Translated, it gives CASSSADSFNYGYTF.